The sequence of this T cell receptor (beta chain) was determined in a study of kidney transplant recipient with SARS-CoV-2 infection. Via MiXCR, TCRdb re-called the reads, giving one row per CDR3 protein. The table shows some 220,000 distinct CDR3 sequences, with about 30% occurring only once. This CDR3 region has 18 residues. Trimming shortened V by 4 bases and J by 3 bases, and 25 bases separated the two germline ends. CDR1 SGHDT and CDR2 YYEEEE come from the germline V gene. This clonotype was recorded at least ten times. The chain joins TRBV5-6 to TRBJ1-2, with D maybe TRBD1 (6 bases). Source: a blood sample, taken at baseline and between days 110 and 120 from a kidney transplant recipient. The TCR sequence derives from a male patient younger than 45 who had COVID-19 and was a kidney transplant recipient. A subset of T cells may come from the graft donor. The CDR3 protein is CASSRMFVDSHLDYGYTF. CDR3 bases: TGTGCCAGCAGCCGAATGTTCGTGGACAGCCATCTCGACTATGGCTACACCTTC.